This TCR beta chain was documented in a study of CD8 T cells in ankylosing spondylitis. TCRdb independently ran MiXCR on the 5' RACE reads; one entry per CDR3 protein. The top ten hold 7.8% of the sample, which has 250,000 to 350,000 distinct CDR3 sequences, roughly 20% seen once. The CDR3 is 12 amino acids. The V gene's germline CDR1 is KGHDR and CDR2 SFDVKD. Trimming shortened V by 12 bases and J by 4 bases, and 12 bases separated the two germline ends. This clonotype was counted once. Input material: blood, either unsorted or a sorted T cell fraction (not recorded which). The chain recombines TRBV24-1 with TRBJ1-5; no reliable D call. The source is a male donor with ankylosing spondylitis or in good health (not recorded which). CDR3 sequence reads: CAAGIGNQPQHF. Written as DNA, the CDR3 is TGTGCCGCCGGGATCGGGAATCAGCCCCAGCATTTT.